One T cell receptor beta chain is described in this entry. TCRdb fed the 5' RACE reads into MiXCR, producing one record per CDR3 protein. The table includes under 60,000 distinct CDR3 sequences, roughly 30% detected once. The germline V gene has CDR1 LGHNA and CDR2 YNFKEQ. With 7 bases removed from V and 2 bases from J, the gap between germline ends came to 15 bases. CDR3 length: 16 amino acids. The sequence came from a female donor with breast cancer. Input material: naive CD4+ T cells sorted from blood. The subset: naive CD4+ T cells, CD4+CD45RA+CD25-. This chain links TRBV4-2 with TRBJ2-6; the D gene is possibly TRBD1 (5 bases). The CDR3 DNA is TGTGCCAGCACCACGAATAAAGGGGCTGGGGCCAACGTCCTGACTTTC. This sequence encodes CASTTNKGAGANVLTF.